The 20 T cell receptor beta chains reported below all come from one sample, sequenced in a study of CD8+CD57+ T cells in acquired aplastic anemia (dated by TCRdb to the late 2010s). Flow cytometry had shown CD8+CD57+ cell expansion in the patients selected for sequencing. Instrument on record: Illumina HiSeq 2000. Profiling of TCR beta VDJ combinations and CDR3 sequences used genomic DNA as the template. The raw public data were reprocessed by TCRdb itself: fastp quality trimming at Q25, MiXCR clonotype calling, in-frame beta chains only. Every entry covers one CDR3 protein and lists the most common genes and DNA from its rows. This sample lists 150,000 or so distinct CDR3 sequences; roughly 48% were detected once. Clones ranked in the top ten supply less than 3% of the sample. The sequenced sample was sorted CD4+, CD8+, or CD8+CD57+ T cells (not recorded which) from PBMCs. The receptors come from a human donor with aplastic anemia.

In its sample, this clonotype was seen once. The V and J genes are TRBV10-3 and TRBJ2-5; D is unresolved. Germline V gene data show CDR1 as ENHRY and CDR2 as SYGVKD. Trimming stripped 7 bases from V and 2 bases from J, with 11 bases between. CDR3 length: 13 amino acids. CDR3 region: CAINRDSQETQYF. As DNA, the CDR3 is TGTGCCATCAACCGAGACTCACAAGAGACCCAGTACTTC.

The CDR3 DNA reads as TGTGCCAGCAGTGACTCCAGCAATTCACCCCTCCACTTT. Residues: CASSDSSNSPLHF. The V call is TRBV6-4, the J call TRBJ1-6; D is undetermined. This CDR3 region has 13 residues. V lost 0 bases and J 7 bases, leaving 4 bases between the germline ends. CDR1 and CDR2 from the germline V gene are MRHNA and SNTAGT.

CDR3 sequence: CASSERGVTSSTDTQYF. CDR3 nucleotides: TGCGCCAGCAGTGAGAGGGGAGTCACCTCTAGCACAGATACGCAGTATTTT. This sequence joins TRBV10-1 and TRBJ2-3; D possibly uses TRBD1 or TRBD2 (5 bases each). The CDR3 sequence is 17 residues long. Germline lookup yields CDR1 WNHNN and CDR2 SYGVQD (reference sequence). Trimming removed 2 bases at V and 0 bases at J, with 15 bases between.

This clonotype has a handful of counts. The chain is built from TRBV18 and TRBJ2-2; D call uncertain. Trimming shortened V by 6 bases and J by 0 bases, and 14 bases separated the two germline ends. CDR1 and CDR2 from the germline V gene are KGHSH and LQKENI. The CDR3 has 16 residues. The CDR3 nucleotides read TGTGCCAGCTCCCAGAACGCACTCGCGAACACCGGGGAGCTGTTTTTT. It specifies CASSQNALANTGELFF.

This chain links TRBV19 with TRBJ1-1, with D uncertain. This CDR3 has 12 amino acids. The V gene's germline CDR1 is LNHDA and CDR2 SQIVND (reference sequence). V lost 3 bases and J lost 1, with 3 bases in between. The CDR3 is CASSIGNTEAFF. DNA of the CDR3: TGTGCCAGTAGTATCGGGAACACTGAAGCTTTCTTT. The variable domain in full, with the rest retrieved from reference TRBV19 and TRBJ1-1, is DGGITQSPKYLFRKEGQNVTLSCEQNLNHDAMYWYRQDPGQGLRLIYYSQIVNDFQKGDIAEGYSVSREKKESFPLTVTSAQKNPTAFYLCASSIGNTEAFFGQGTRLTVV.

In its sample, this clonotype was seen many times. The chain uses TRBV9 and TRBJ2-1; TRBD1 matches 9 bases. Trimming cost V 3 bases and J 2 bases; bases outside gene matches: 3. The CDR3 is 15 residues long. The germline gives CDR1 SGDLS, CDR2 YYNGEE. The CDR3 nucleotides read TGTGCCAGCAGCGCGACAGGGGGAGCCTACAATGAGCAGTTCTTC. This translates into CASSATGGAYNEQFF.

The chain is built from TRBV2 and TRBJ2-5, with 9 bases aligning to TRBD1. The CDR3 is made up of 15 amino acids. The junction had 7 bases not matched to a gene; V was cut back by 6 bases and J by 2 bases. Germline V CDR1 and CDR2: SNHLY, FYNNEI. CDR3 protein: CASSFHDRGQETQYF. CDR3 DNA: TGTGCCAGCAGCTTCCACGACAGGGGGCAAGAGACCCAGTACTTC.

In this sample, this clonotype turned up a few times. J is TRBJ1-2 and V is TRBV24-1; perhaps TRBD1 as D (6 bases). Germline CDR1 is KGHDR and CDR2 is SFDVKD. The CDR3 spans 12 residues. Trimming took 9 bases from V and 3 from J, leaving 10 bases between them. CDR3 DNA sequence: TGTGCCACCCAGTACAGGGACTATGGCTACACCTTC. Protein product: CATQYRDYGYTF.

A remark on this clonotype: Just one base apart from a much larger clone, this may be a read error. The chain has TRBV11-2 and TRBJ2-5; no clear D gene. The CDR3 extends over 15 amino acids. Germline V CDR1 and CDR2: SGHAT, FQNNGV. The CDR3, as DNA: TGTGCCAGCAGCTCACCGATTAACTTTCAAGAGGCCCAGTACTTC. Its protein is CASSSPINFQEAQYF.

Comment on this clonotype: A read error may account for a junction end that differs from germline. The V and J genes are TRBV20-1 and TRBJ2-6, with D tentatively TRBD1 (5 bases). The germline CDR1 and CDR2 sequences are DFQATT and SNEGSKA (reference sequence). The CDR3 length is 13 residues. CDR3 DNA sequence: TGCAGTGCTTCCTTGTCTGGGGCCGACGTCCTGACTTTC. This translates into CSASLSGADVLTF.

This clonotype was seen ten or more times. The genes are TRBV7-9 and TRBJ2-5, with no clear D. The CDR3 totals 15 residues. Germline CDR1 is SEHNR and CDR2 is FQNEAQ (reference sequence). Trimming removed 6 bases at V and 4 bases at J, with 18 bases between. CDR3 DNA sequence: TGTGCCAGCAGTATAACCGTCACAAGTCGAGAGACCCAGTACTTC. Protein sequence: CASSITVTSRETQYF.

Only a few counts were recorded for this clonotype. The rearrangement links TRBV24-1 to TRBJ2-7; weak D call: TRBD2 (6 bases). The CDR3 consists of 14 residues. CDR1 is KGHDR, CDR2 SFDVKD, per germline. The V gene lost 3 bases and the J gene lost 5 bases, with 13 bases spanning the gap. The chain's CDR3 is CATSDARGSDEQYF. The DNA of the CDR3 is TGTGCCACCAGTGATGCTCGGGGGTCGGACGAGCAGTACTTC.

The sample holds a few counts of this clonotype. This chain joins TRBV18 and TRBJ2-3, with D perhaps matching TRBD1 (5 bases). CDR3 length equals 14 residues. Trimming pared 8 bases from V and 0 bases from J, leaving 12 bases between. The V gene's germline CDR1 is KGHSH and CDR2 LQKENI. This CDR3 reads CASTTATSTDTQYF. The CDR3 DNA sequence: TGTGCCAGCACGACAGCCACTAGCACAGATACGCAGTATTTT.

This CDR3 is CASSEVAGGLNEQFF. CDR3 nucleotide sequence: TGTGCCAGCAGTGAAGTAGCGGGGGGACTCAATGAGCAGTTCTTC. This chain links TRBV2 with TRBJ2-1; TRBD2 agrees at 10 bases. Germline CDR1 and CDR2: SNHLY and FYNNEI. The CDR3 is 15 amino acids. V gave up 1 base and J gave up 6 bases; unmatched junction bases: 3.

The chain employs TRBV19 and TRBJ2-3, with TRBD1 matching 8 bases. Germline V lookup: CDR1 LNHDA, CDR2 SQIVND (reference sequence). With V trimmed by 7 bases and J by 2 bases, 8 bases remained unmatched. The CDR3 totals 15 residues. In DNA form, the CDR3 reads TGTGCCAGTACCCTGGACAGGGCCACCACAGATACGCAGTATTTT. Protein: CASTLDRATTDTQYF.

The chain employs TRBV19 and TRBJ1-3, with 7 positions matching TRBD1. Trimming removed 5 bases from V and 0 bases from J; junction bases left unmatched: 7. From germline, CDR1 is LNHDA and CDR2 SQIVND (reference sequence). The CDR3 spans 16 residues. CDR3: CASSEGQPYSGNTIYF. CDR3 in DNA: TGTGCCAGTAGTGAGGGACAGCCATACTCTGGAAACACCATATATTTT.

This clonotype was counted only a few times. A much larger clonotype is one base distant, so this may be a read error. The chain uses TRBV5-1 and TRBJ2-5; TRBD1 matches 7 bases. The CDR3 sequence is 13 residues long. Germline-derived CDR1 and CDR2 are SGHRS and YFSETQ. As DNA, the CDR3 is TGCGCCAGCAGCCGTGACAGGGCAGAGGCCCAGTACTTC. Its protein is CASSRDRAEAQYF.

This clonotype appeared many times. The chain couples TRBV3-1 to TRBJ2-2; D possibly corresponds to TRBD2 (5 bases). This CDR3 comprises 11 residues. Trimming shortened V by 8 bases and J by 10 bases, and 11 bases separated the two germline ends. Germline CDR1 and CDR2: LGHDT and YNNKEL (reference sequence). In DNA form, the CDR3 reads TGTGCCAGCTGGGATCGGGAGGAGCTGTTTTTT. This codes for CASWDREELFF.

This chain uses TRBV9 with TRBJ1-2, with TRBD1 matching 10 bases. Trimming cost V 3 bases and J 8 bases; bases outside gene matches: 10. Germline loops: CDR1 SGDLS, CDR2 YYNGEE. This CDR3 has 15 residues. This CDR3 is CASSAEGQGGGGYTF. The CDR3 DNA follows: TGTGCCAGCAGCGCAGAAGGACAGGGGGGTGGCGGCTACACCTTC.

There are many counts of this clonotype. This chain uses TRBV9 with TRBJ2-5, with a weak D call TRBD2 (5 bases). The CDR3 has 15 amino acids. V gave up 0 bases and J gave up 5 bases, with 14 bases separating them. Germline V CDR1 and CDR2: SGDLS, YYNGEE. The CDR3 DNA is TGTGCCAGCAGCGTAGTAGGTATGGAGGACGAGACCCAGTACTTC. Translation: CASSVVGMEDETQYF. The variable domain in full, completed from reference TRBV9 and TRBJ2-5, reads DSGVTQTPKHLITATGQRVTLRCSPRSGDLSVYWYQQSLDQGLQFLIQYYNGEERAKGNILERFSAQQFPDLHSELNLSSLELGDSALYFCASSVVGMEDETQYFGPGTRLLVL.